This record looks at one T cell receptor beta chain sequence and its context. Its antigen remains unknown. This entry is derived from a study of cytomegalovirus exposure and HLA in healthy donors. TCRdb keeps only in-frame clones here, not all; method: immunoSEQ multiplex PCR. The sample holds roughly 260,000 clones, around 90% seen once. Study-wide results and limits: Some TCR beta chains (around 160 of them) were listed as cytomegalovirus-associated.

The source material was PBMCs. The receptor was isolated from a woman aged 18-35 years in good health and CMV-seronegative.

CDR3 bases: TGTGCCAGCAGCCAAGTGCGGGGGCCGTACAATGAGCAGTTCTTC. This encodes CASSQVRGPYNEQFF. This sequence joins TRBV14 and TRBJ2-1; D perhaps matches TRBD2 (7 bases). CDR3 length: 15 amino acids. V was trimmed by 1 base and J by 4 bases, leaving 11 bases between them. Per germline, CDR1 SGHDN and CDR2 FVKESK.